These 10 T cell receptor beta chains were all obtained from the same sample, sequenced in a study of shared clonotypes between healthy human individuals. Assay used: immunoSEQ multiplex PCR; TCRdb lists only in-frame clones, some missing. This table holds about 1.1 million clones, 60% to 85% found once. The specimen was memory CD4+ T cells from PBMCs. The subset was: CD45RA-negative fraction. All receptors derive from a man aged 18 to 30 in good health. Some clones in this sample may be carry-over from other donors' samples.

This clone has just one count. One end of the junction fails to match germline, which may point to a read error. The chain combines TRBV2 with TRBJ2-7; D uncertain. The CDR3 spans 13 residues. The germline gives CDR1 SNHLY, CDR2 FYNNEI. The CDR3 spells CACSWLENYEQYF. The DNA of the CDR3 is TGTGCCTGCAGCTGGCTGGAAAACTACGAGCAGTACTTC.

V and J are TRBV5-1 and TRBJ1-5; tentative D call: TRBD1 (5 bases). V was pared by 1 base and J by 3 bases, with 11 bases between. The germline V gene encodes CDR1 SGHRS and CDR2 YFSETQ. The length of the CDR3 is 15 residues. The CDR3 spells CASSLSWGTNQPQHF. DNA of the CDR3: TGCGCCAGCAGCTTGTCGTGGGGGACCAATCAGCCCCAGCATTTT.

This clone was found a few times. Additional DNA sequences in this sample encode the identical CDR3. The chain combines TRBV6-6 with TRBJ2-7; weak D call: TRBD2 (7 bases). Germline V lookup: CDR1 MNHNY, CDR2 SVGAGI (reference sequence). The CDR3 is 15 residues long. Trimming pared 2 bases from V and 1 base from J, leaving 12 bases between. This CDR3 is CASSYGGALSYEQYF. DNA of the CDR3: TGTGCCAGCAGTTACGGGGGGGCCCTGTCCTACGAGCAGTACTTC.

The chain combines TRBV25-1 with TRBJ2-6; D may be TRBD1 or TRBD2 (6 bases each). The V end was cut by 4 bases, the J end by 2 bases, with 15 bases between. This CDR3 has 17 residues. Germline V gene sequence: CDR1 MGHDK, CDR2 SYGVNS. The CDR3 DNA is TGTGCCAGCAGTGTGGCGGTTGGGGGGCCTGGGGCCAACGTCCTGACTTTC. It encodes CASSVAVGGPGANVLTF.

The chain couples TRBV25-1 to TRBJ2-7; 10 bases fit TRBD1. Germline CDR1 is MGHDK and CDR2 is SYGVNS. V shed 5 bases, J shed 7 bases, and the junction held 11 bases outside the gene matches. The CDR3 loop spans 15 amino acids. The CDR3 is CASSNLRDRGGEQYF. CDR3 coding DNA: TGTGCCAGCAGTAACCTCCGGGACAGGGGTGGGGAGCAGTACTTC.

V gene TRBV29-1 combines with J gene TRBJ2-1, with a possible D match to TRBD1 (6 bases). The CDR3 sequence is 14 residues long. V was pared by 6 bases and J by 1 base, with 13 bases between. Germline V gene lookup returns CDR1 SQVTM and CDR2 ANQGSEA. Here the CDR3 DNA reads TGCAGCGTCTTTGGGGGCTCTTCCTACAATGAGCAGTTCTTC. This sequence encodes CSVFGGSSYNEQFF.

This clone has only a few counts. The chain employs TRBV5-1 and TRBJ2-5; either TRBD1 or TRBD2 may fit D (5 bases each). The CDR3 is 15 amino acids. Germline V gene sequence: CDR1 SGHRS, CDR2 YFSETQ. The germline V and J ends were trimmed by 4 bases and 5 bases, with 18 bases remaining between them. The CDR3: CASSPGAALGETQYF. CDR3 nucleotide sequence: TGCGCCAGCAGCCCCGGGGCCGCACTAGGGGAGACCCAGTACTTC.

The chain is built from TRBV11-2 and TRBJ2-3; D is unclear. This CDR3 contains 14 residues. Per germline, CDR1 SGHAT and CDR2 FQNNGV. Trimming left V 7 bases short and J 1 base short, with 12 bases between. For the CDR3, the DNA is TGTGCCAGCACCGGGCGGCCCGGCACAGATACGCAGTATTTT. Translation: CASTGRPGTDTQYF.

V and J are TRBV10-3 and TRBJ1-1; 7 bases match TRBD1. Germline CDR1 reads ENHRY; CDR2 reads SYGVKD. The CDR3 is 15 residues long. V lost 3 bases and J lost 4; bases outside the gene matches: 8. CDR3 in DNA: TGTGCCATCAGTGAAGTAGGGGGCTACGGCACTGAAGCTTTCTTT. Translating gives CAISEVGGYGTEAFF.

The CDR3 sequence: CASSPSGQLYGYTF. The CDR3 DNA follows: TGTGCCAGTAGTCCGAGCGGACAGCTCTATGGCTACACCTTC. The rearrangement uses TRBV19 and TRBJ1-2, with a weak D call TRBD1 (6 bases). The CDR3 loop spans 14 amino acids. Germline CDR1 LNHDA, CDR2 SQIVND (reference sequence). V was trimmed by 5 bases and J by 4 bases, leaving 14 bases between them.